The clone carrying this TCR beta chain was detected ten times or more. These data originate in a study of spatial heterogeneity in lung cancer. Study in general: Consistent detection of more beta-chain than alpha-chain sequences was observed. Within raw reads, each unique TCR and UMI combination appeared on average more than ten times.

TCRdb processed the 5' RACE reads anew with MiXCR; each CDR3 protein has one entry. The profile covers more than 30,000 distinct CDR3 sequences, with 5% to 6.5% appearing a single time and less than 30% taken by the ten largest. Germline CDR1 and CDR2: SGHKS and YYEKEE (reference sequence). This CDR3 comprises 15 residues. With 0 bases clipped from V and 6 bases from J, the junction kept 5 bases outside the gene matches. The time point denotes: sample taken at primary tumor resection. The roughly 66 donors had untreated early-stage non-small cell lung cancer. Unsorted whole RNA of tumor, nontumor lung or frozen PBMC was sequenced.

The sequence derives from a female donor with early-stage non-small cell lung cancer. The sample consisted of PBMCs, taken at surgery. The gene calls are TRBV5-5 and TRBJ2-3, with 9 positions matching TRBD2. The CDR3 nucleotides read TGTGCCAGCAGCTTGGAGGGACTAGCCGTGGATACGCAGTATTTT. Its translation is CASSLEGLAVDTQYF.